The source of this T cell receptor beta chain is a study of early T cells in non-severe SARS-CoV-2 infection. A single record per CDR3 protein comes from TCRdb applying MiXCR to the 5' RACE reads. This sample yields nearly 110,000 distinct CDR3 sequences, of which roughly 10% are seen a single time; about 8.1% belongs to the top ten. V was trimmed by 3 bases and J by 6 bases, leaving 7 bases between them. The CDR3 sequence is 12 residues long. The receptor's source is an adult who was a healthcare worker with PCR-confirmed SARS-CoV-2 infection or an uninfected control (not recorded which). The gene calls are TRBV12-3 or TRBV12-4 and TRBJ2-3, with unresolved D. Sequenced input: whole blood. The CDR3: CASSFLGDTQYF. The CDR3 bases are TGTGCCAGCAGTTTCCTAGGGGATACGCAGTATTTT.